This section outlines one T cell receptor (beta chain) sequence together with its context. Deletions cut 2 bases from V and 3 bases from J, with 10 bases between. The CDR3 runs 14 residues. Germline values: CDR1 SEHNR, CDR2 FQNEAQ (reference sequence). This entry comes from a study of T cell responses to AZD1222 COVID-19 vaccine. Assay used: immunoSEQ multiplex PCR; TCRdb lists only in-frame clones, some missing. The sample yields around 140,000 clones, 92% seen once. This TCR came from an adult who received the AZD1222 COVID-19 vaccine. The rearrangement links TRBV7-9 to TRBJ1-2, with unresolved D. Sequenced material: peripheral blood, taken 28 days after the second AZD1222 dose. For the CDR3, the DNA is TGTGCCAGCAGCTTACGGGATCCCGACTATGGCTACACCTTC. This translates into CASSLRDPDYGYTF.